This TCR beta chain was retrieved from a study of blood T cell repertoires in COVID-19. Looking at the study overall: Samples taken during acute and convalescent COVID-19 were collected in the United States, Italy and Spain. T cells, B-cell-depleted T cells, or PBMCs supplied cDNA or gDNA.

Original data processing: Reference gene primer amplification in the assay estimated nucleated cell counts. TCRdb's copy holds only in-frame clones and misses some; the assay was immunoSEQ multiplex PCR. V, J and clone size derive from that table, while D and trimming were established from the DNA sequence. The data contain about 320,000 clones, around 90% of them singletons. This clone has a single count. The material sequenced was peripheral blood. The TCR sequence derives from a man between 18 and 29 years old who had recovered from COVID-19.

As DNA, the CDR3 is TGTGCCAGCAGCTTTAGGGGACAGGGTCTTCACTATGGCTACACCTTC. The encoded protein is CASSFRGQGLHYGYTF. This chain joins TRBV7-9 and TRBJ1-2, with 9 bases fitting TRBD1. The J segment lost 3 bases and the V segment lost 3 bases, leaving 8 bases of the junction unmatched. CDR3 length: 16 amino acids. CDR1 SEHNR and CDR2 FQNEAQ come from the germline V gene (reference sequence).